This T cell receptor (beta chain) was sequenced during a study of cytomegalovirus exposure and HLA in healthy donors. Background on the study: A subsequent analysis stated that the 120 or so validation repertoires were run on the same platform as the 650 to 850 first-cohort repertoires. Study-level points and caveats: Generally TCR sequences proved uncommon, though certain public TCRs appeared in numerous donors. In the 120 or so validation repertoires, about 95% of cluster scores exceeded 0, per a later analysis. In vitro data verified a few CMV-associated chains as specific for CMV antigens.

Repertoires were generated with immunoSEQ multiplex PCR, while TCRdb's copy carries only in-frame clones and drops some. The repertoire includes more than 300,000 clones, more than 80% of them detected once, and 0.83% sits in the top ten. Germline V gives CDR1 MDHEN, CDR2 SYDVKM. With 6 bases removed from V and 8 bases from J, the gap between germline ends came to 17 bases. The CDR3 has 13 amino acids. On this clone: The antigen is not known.

This chain joins TRBV28 and TRBJ2-7; D perhaps matches TRBD2 (5 bases). The sequencing input was PBMCs. The clonotype originates from a woman younger than 35 in good health and CMV-seronegative. CDR3 sequence: CASSWTLPGKQYF. In nucleotides, the CDR3 is TGTGCCAGCAGCTGGACTCTTCCGGGCAAGCAGTACTTC. Supplemented by reference TRBV28 and TRBJ2-7, the full variable domain reads DVKVTQSSRYLVKRTGEKVFLECVQDMDHENMFWYRQDPGLGLRLIYFSYDVKMKEKGDIPEGYSVSREKKERFSLILESASTNQTSMYLCASSWTLPGKQYFGPGTRLTVT.